This T cell receptor (beta chain) was identified in a study of identical twins. Findings and limits, study-wide: Out-of-frame beta chain sequences displayed weaker excess sharing between twins.

The sample holds a few counts of this clonotype. Its specificity is not known. After template switching added a universal primer site, the resulting cDNA carried unique molecular identifiers. TCRdb processed the 5' RACE reads anew with MiXCR; each CDR3 protein has one entry. The sample holds hundreds of thousands of distinct CDR3 sequences, 20% to 25% seen once. This CDR3 is built from 14 residues. Trimming pared 2 bases from V and 1 base from J, leaving 8 bases between. Germline V gene data show CDR1 as ENHRY and CDR2 as SYGVKD. In addition, the sample was reused for a study of T cells expressing NK-cell markers.

This chain joins TRBV10-3 and TRBJ1-1; D is undetermined. The sample was CD4+ T cells sorted from blood. The receptor was derived from a woman under 30 in good health. The CDR3 DNA reads TGTGCCATCAGTGAGATACGGGCGAACACTGAAGCTTTCTTT. It encodes CAISEIRANTEAFF.